The clone carrying this TCR beta chain was seen only a few times. The target antigen is unknown. TCRdb itself ran the reads through MiXCR, one entry per CDR3 protein. The table includes fewer than 150,000 distinct CDR3 sequences, 30% detected once. This sample was included in a study of T cell repertoires in cytomegalovirus infection. Overall study: An indication of both CMV infection and matching HLA type came from public TCR beta signatures. General observations from the study: Carriers of CMV plus the relevant HLA were identified by cumulative public TCR beta family frequency. The ex vivo response was dominated by HLA-C-restricted CMV-specific TCR beta clonotypes.

V shed 0 bases and J shed 0 bases, with 9 bases lying between them. The CDR3 length is 16 residues. Germline V lookup: CDR1 SGHTA, CDR2 FQGNSA. The V call is TRBV7-2, the J call TRBJ2-4, with D tentatively TRBD1 (6 bases). This TCR derives from a human donor in good health (CMV status not recorded). Some clones in this sample may be carry-over from other donors' samples. Sequenced material: CD8+ T cells from cultured PBMCs, taken from culture after CMV antigen stimulation. CDR3 protein: CASSLARGLAKNIQYF. CDR3 nucleotides: TGTGCCAGCAGCTTAGCCAGGGGTCTAGCCAAAAACATTCAGTACTTC. The complete variable domain, with remaining parts taken from reference TRBV7-2 and TRBJ2-4, reads GAGVSQSPSNKVTEKGKDVELRCDPISGHTALYWYRQSLGQGLEFLIYFQGNSAPDKSGLPSDRFSAERTGGSVSTLTIQRTQQEDSAVYLCASSLARGLAKNIQYFGAGTRLSVL.